A single sample gave rise to the 4 T cell receptor beta chains below, sequenced in a study of T cell repertoires in ileal Crohn's disease. Assay used: immunoSEQ multiplex PCR; TCRdb lists only in-frame clones, some missing. Among 3,500 to 4,500 clones listed, 60% to 80% were seen once. As for time point: neoterminal ileum biopsy at postoperative endoscopy, about 6 months after surgery. Sequencing was performed on ileal tissue. All receptors derive from an adult with Crohn's disease.

V gene TRBV5-1 combines with J gene TRBJ2-5; TRBD2 aligns across 7 bases. The V and J ends lost 7 bases and 2 bases, in that order; junction bases with no gene match: 8. CDR1 and CDR2 (germline): SGHRS, YFSETQ. The CDR3 has 14 amino acids. The CDR3 coding sequence is TGCGCCAGCGGGGAACTAGCGCTGCAAGAGACCCAGTACTTC. Its translation: CASGELALQETQYF.

This sequence joins TRBV29-1 and TRBJ2-1; possible D gene TRBD2, 5 bases. The CDR3 extends over 16 amino acids. The V end was cut by 1 base, the J end by 2 bases, with 15 bases between. From germline, CDR1 is SQVTM and CDR2 ANQGSEA. CDR3: CSVEAYWETTYNEQFF. As DNA, the CDR3 is TGCAGCGTTGAAGCTTATTGGGAGACCACCTACAATGAGCAGTTCTTC.

The V gene is TRBV5-1, the J gene TRBJ2-3; 12 nucleotides agree with TRBD2. Looked up from germline, CDR1 is SGHRS and CDR2 is YFSETQ. Trimming took 3 bases from V and 6 from J; bases not matched to a gene: 5. The CDR3 is 15 amino acids. The CDR3 DNA follows: TGCGCCAGCAGCTCGACTAGCGGGAGTTCGGATACGCAGTATTTT. Translation: CASSSTSGSSDTQYF.

This sequence joins TRBV27 and TRBJ1-4; D remains ambiguous. The CDR3 length is 14 residues. V was trimmed by 5 bases and J by 7 bases, leaving 14 bases between them. Germline-derived CDR1 and CDR2 are MNHEY and SMNVEV (reference sequence). The CDR3 sequence is CASSLRAEGEKLFF. The CDR3 nucleotides read TGTGCCAGCAGTCTGAGGGCGGAAGGTGAAAAACTGTTTTTT.